This TCR beta chain is from a study of early T cells in non-severe SARS-CoV-2 infection. The study, taken as a whole, reports: Matching with VDJdb favored anti-spike CD8 responses (missing private and CD4 specificities).

Unique molecular identifier tags were affixed to discrete cDNA molecules. TCRdb fed the 5' RACE reads into MiXCR, producing one record per CDR3 protein. The table has some 76,000 distinct CDR3 sequences, roughly an eighth seen once. Trimming shortened V by 7 bases and J by 0 bases, and 17 bases separated the two germline ends. This CDR3 has 16 amino acids. CDR1 and CDR2 from the germline V gene are MDHEN and SYDVKM. About this clonotype: Its antigen remains unknown.

The sample comprised whole blood. The J gene is TRBJ2-3, the V gene TRBV28; D gene ambiguous. The TCR comes from an adult who was a healthcare worker with PCR-confirmed SARS-CoV-2 infection or an uninfected control (not recorded which). CDR3 sequence reads: CASKSPGQPSTDTQYF. The CDR3 DNA reads as TGTGCCAGCAAATCTCCGGGTCAACCTAGCACAGATACGCAGTATTTT.